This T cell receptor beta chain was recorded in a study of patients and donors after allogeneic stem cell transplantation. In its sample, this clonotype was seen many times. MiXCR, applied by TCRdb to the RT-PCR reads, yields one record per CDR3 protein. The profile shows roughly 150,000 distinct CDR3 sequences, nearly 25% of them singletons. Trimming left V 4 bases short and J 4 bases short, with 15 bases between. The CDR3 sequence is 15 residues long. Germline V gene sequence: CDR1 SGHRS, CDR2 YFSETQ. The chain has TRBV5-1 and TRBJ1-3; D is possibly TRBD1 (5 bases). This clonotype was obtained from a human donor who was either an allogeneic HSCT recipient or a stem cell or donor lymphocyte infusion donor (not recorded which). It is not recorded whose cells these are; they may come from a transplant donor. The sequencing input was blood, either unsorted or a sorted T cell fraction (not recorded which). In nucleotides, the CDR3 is TGCGCCAGCAGCCGGGGGACCGAAACGGGAAACACCATATATTTT. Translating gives CASSRGTETGNTIYF.